The present T cell receptor beta chain was sequenced within a study of T cells in Graves' hyperthyroidism and ophthalmopathy. General observations from the study: Peripheral blood also featured most of the thyroid clonotypes expanded above 0.001.

TCR beta CDR3 sequences were amplified from RNA transcripts. RT-PCR in the first round (using the HTBI primer set) targeted the TCR CDR3. From the multiplex PCR reads, TCRdb called clonotypes with MiXCR, one entry per CDR3 protein. The table includes 300,000 to 450,000 distinct CDR3 sequences, 20% to 25% detected once. This clonotype was seen ten or more times. The antigen is unknown. Germline CDR1 reads MNHNS; CDR2 reads SASEGT. Trimming cost V 6 bases and J 2 bases, with 14 bases left between them. The CDR3 is made up of 14 amino acids. The rearrangement links TRBV6-1 to TRBJ2-7; D perhaps matches TRBD2 (6 bases). This TCR came from a man between 50 and 59 years old with Graves' hyperthyroidism. Material for sequencing was blood. The CDR3 here is CASSTTSNTYEQYF. The CDR3 DNA sequence: TGTGCCAGCAGCACCACTAGCAACACCTACGAGCAGTACTTC.